These 2 T cell receptor beta chains originate from one sample sequenced in a study of T cell changes during pregnancy in multiple sclerosis. The table came from immunoSEQ multiplex PCR; TCRdb's copy has only in-frame clones and leaves some out. The top ten hold approximately 1.4% of the sample, which has more than 40,000 clones, about 90% seen once. The sample in question was peripheral blood, obtained in the first trimester of pregnancy. Receptors originate from a female donor in good health, enrolled as a control in a pregnancy study.

The chain uses TRBV29-1 and TRBJ1-2; TRBD1 matches 7 bases. The trim removed 4 bases at V and 5 bases at J, leaving 7 bases unmatched. Germline V gene lookup returns CDR1 SQVTM and CDR2 ANQGSEA. This CDR3 comprises 13 residues. The CDR3 region has the DNA TGCAGCGTTGGTGAGACAGGGAGATATGGCTACACCTTC. It is translated as CSVGETGRYGYTF. The full variable domain, its missing parts supplied by reference TRBV29-1 and TRBJ1-2, is SAVISQKPSRDICQRGTSLTIQCQVDSQVTMMFWYRQQPGQSLTLIATANQGSEATYESGFVIDKFPISRPNLTFSTLTVSNMSPEDSSIYLCSVGETGRYGYTFGSGTRLTVV.

The V gene is TRBV7-6, the J gene TRBJ2-5; TRBD1 agrees at 8 bases. This CDR3 region has 15 residues. The V and J ends lost 5 bases and 1 base, in that order; junction bases with no gene match: 6. The germline gives CDR1 SGHVS, CDR2 FNYEAQ. In DNA form, the CDR3 reads TGTGCCAGCAGCCAACTCGGACAGGGCCAAGAGACCCAGTACTTC. This encodes CASSQLGQGQETQYF.